The 28 T cell receptor beta chains listed next were all sequenced from one sample in a study of blood T cell repertoires in COVID-19. The table came from immunoSEQ multiplex PCR; TCRdb's copy has only in-frame clones and leaves some out. Of roughly 100,000 clones detected, 65% to 90% appear once; the ten largest clones hold more than 4%. Material for sequencing was peripheral blood. The receptors were sampled from a man aged 50 to 60 with acute or convalescent COVID-19.

The chain is built from TRBV7-3 and TRBJ2-3, with 8 bases lining up with TRBD2. J was trimmed by 0 bases and V by 2 bases; bases with no gene match: 1. Germline CDR1 reads SGHTA; CDR2 reads FQGTGA. This CDR3 has 15 residues. Here the CDR3 DNA reads TGTGCCAGCAGCTTACGCGGGGGGAGCACAGATACGCAGTATTTT. Translated: CASSLRGGSTDTQYF.

The rearrangement joins TRBV25-1 to TRBJ1-3; 8 nucleotides match TRBD1. The V and J ends lost 4 bases and 7 bases, in that order; junction bases with no gene match: 9. The CDR3 runs 15 residues. The germline V gene has CDR1 MGHDK and CDR2 SYGVNS. This CDR3 reads CASSGQTGVINTIYF. The CDR3 region has the DNA TGTGCCAGCAGTGGACAGACAGGGGTTATTAACACCATATATTTT.

The V call is TRBV28, the J call TRBJ2-7; 8 positions agree with TRBD1. This CDR3 comprises 15 residues. CDR1 is MDHEN, CDR2 SYDVKM, per germline. V shed 7 bases, J shed 2 bases, and the junction held 10 bases outside the gene matches. The CDR3 nucleotides are TGTGCCAGCAACCTAGGGACAGGTTTAGCCTACGAGCAGTACTTC. This sequence encodes CASNLGTGLAYEQYF.

The V and J genes are TRBV9 and TRBJ2-3; 7 positions agree with TRBD1. Germline CDR1 reads SGDLS; CDR2 reads YYNGEE. V lost 0 bases and J lost 2; bases outside the gene matches: 6. The CDR3 extends over 16 amino acids. For the CDR3, the DNA is TGTGCCAGCAGCGTAGCTCGGGACAGATACACAGATACGCAGTATTTT. Its translation: CASSVARDRYTDTQYF.

V and J are TRBV5-4 and TRBJ1-6, with D perhaps TRBD1 (5 bases). This CDR3 spans 16 amino acids. Germline assignment: CDR1 SGHNT and CDR2 YYREEE (reference sequence). Trimming left V 2 bases short and J 0 bases short, with 9 bases between. CDR3 DNA: TGTGCCAGCAGCTTAGACAGTAGCTCCTATAATTCACCCCTCCACTTT. Its translation: CASSLDSSSYNSPLHF.

This clone was observed a handful of times. The rearrangement links TRBV5-1 to TRBJ2-2, with 9 bases lining up with TRBD2. V gave up 2 bases and J gave up 7 bases; unmatched junction bases: 12. The CDR3 extends over 17 amino acids. Germline V gene lookup returns CDR1 SGHRS and CDR2 YFSETQ. CDR3 amino acids: CASSFLVASGTVGELFF. CDR3 in DNA: TGCGCCAGCAGCTTTTTGGTGGCTAGCGGGACAGTCGGGGAGCTGTTTTTT.

The chain recombines TRBV6-4 with TRBJ2-2, with 7 bases that match TRBD2. J lost 1 base, V lost 5 bases, and 1 base had no gene match. Germline-derived CDR1 and CDR2 are MRHNA and SNTAGT. The CDR3 is 14 amino acids. The CDR3 sequence is CASSSGVNTGELFF. The DNA of the CDR3 is TGTGCCAGCAGTAGCGGGGTGAACACCGGGGAGCTGTTTTTT.

The V call is TRBV19, the J call TRBJ1-2, with 8 bases that match TRBD1. Germline lookup yields CDR1 LNHDA and CDR2 SQIVND (reference sequence). Germline trimming cut 5 bases from V and 5 bases from J; bases unmatched to any gene: 7. The CDR3 spans 14 residues. The CDR3 loop is CASSADRELYGYTF. The CDR3 coding sequence is TGTGCCAGTAGTGCGGACAGGGAATTATATGGCTACACCTTC.

The rearrangement joins TRBV6-5 to TRBJ2-5; a weak D match, TRBD1 (6 bases). CDR3 length equals 15 residues. CDR1 is MNHEY, CDR2 SVGAGI, per germline. V shed 2 bases and J shed 4 bases, with 14 bases lying between them. For the CDR3, the DNA is TGTGCCAGCAGTTACCACAGGGCCTCAAGAGAGACCCAGTACTTC. It translates to CASSYHRASRETQYF.

This rearrangement joins TRBV5-6 to TRBJ2-5, with 7 bases matching TRBD1. From germline, CDR1 is SGHDT and CDR2 YYEEEE. Germline trimming cut 3 bases from V and 3 bases from J; bases unmatched to any gene: 2. The length of the CDR3 is 13 residues. CDR3 residues: CASSSGTEETQYF. CDR3 nucleotide sequence: TGTGCCAGCAGCTCCGGGACAGAAGAGACCCAGTACTTC.

The chain employs TRBV9 and TRBJ1-3; 8 bases map to TRBD1. The trim removed 0 bases at V and 5 bases at J, leaving 10 bases unmatched. Germline CDR1 and CDR2: SGDLS and YYNGEE. CDR3 length: 17 residues. The CDR3 DNA sequence: TGTGCCAGCAGCGTAGCTACTCGGGCAGGGGGCCGAAACACCATATATTTT. It specifies CASSVATRAGGRNTIYF.

The chain joins TRBV6-6 to TRBJ1-3, with a tentative D call TRBD1 (5 bases). The CDR3 is made up of 14 amino acids. Deletions cut 8 bases from V and 5 bases from J, with 16 bases between. Germline assignment: CDR1 MNHNY and CDR2 SVGAGI (reference sequence). CDR3 protein: CASYESGVRNTIYF. The CDR3 region has the DNA TGTGCCAGCTATGAATCGGGGGTTAGAAACACCATATATTTT.

The rearrangement joins TRBV11-3 to TRBJ2-1; perhaps TRBD1 as D (5 bases). Deletions cut 5 bases from V and 10 bases from J, with 15 bases between. Germline V CDR1 and CDR2: SGHNT, YENEEA. CDR3 size: 13 residues. Here the CDR3 reads CASSQVRGIEQFF. The CDR3 coding sequence is TGTGCCAGCAGCCAAGTTAGGGGAATAGAGCAGTTCTTC. Full variable domain (missing parts from reference TRBV11-3 and TRBJ2-1): EAGVVQSPRYKIIEKKQPVAFWCNPISGHNTLYWYLQNLGQGPELLIRYENEEAVDDSQLPKDRFSAERLKGVDSTLKIQPAELGDSAVYLCASSQVRGIEQFFGPGTRLTVL.

The chain couples TRBV5-5 to TRBJ1-2, with TRBD1 identical over 8 bases. The CDR3 is 15 residues long. Losses at the gene ends were 0 bases for V and 5 bases for J; bases not matched to a gene: 6. Germline V gene data show CDR1 as SGHKS and CDR2 as YYEKEE (reference sequence). The CDR3 DNA follows: TGTGCCAGCAGCTTGGGTACAGGGGGATCATATGGCTACACCTTC. Translated, it gives CASSLGTGGSYGYTF.

V is TRBV19 and J is TRBJ2-3; 11 positions agree with TRBD1. Germline V gene data show CDR1 as LNHDA and CDR2 as SQIVND (reference sequence). V shed 5 bases and J 5 bases; nucleotides not matched to a gene: 3. This CDR3 has 14 residues. CDR3 amino acids: CASSGTGGIDTQYF. CDR3 DNA: TGTGCCAGTAGTGGGACAGGGGGTATAGATACGCAGTATTTT.

The chain links TRBV6-5 to TRBJ1-2; 9 nucleotides agree with TRBD1. Germline CDR1 and CDR2: MNHEY and SVGAGI. The J segment lost 3 bases and the V segment lost 4 bases, leaving 0 bases of the junction unmatched. The CDR3 is 13 amino acids. The CDR3 DNA reads TGTGCCAGCAGTTGGGACAGGGACTATGGCTACACCTTC. Translating gives CASSWDRDYGYTF.

The chain employs TRBV5-1 and TRBJ1-5; 8 nucleotides align to TRBD1. The junction had 9 bases not matched to a gene; V was cut back by 0 bases and J by 4 bases. Germline lookup yields CDR1 SGHRS and CDR2 YFSETQ. This CDR3 region has 17 residues. CDR3: CASSLGSGTGLNQPQHF. The CDR3 DNA is TGCGCCAGCAGCTTGGGTTCCGGGACAGGCTTGAATCAGCCCCAGCATTTT.

V usage is TRBV19 and J usage is TRBJ2-1; 9 bases agree with TRBD2. CDR1 LNHDA and CDR2 SQIVND come from the germline V gene (reference sequence). The CDR3 sequence is 14 residues long. V lost 3 bases, J lost 8 bases, and 5 bases stayed unmatched. In DNA, the CDR3 is TGTGCCAGTAGTATGGTAGCGGGAGTTGATGAGCAGTTCTTC. Protein sequence: CASSMVAGVDEQFF.

The chain combines TRBV18 with TRBJ1-6; D uncertain. The CDR3 has 13 amino acids. Germline CDR1 KGHSH, CDR2 LQKENI. V lost 0 bases and J 8 bases, leaving 5 bases between the germline ends. CDR3 sequence reads: CASSPPPDSPLHF. CDR3 coding DNA: TGTGCCAGCTCACCACCCCCGGATTCACCCCTCCACTTT.

Concerning this clone itself: One end of the junction fails to match germline, which may point to a read error. For the CDR3, the DNA is TGTGCCAGCAGGTACGGGACAGGGTCCTACGAGCTGCACTTC. It specifies CASRYGTGSYELHF. The V call is TRBV6-2 or TRBV6-3, the J call TRBJ2-7, with TRBD1 identical over 9 bases. CDR3 length: 14 amino acids. Germline lookup yields CDR1 MNHEY and CDR2 SVGEGT.

The CDR3 region has the DNA TGTGCCAGCAGCTTAGGCTCAGGTTCACCCCTCCACTTT. Its protein is CASSLGSGSPLHF. V and J are TRBV7-8 and TRBJ1-6, with D unresolved. The CDR3 covers 13 residues. V dropped 1 base and J dropped 9 bases, with 7 bases sitting between them. Germline CDR1 is SGHVS and CDR2 is FQNEAQ.

This clone showed up just a few times. The chain is built from TRBV20-1 and TRBJ1-5, with D perhaps matching TRBD1 (5 bases). With 3 bases removed from V and 2 bases from J, the gap between germline ends came to 14 bases. Per the germline V gene, CDR1 is DFQATT and CDR2 is SNEGSKA (reference sequence). The CDR3 is 15 residues long. The CDR3 DNA reads TGCAGTGCTAGTCGGCAGGGTGACGGCAATCAGCCCCAGCATTTT. This translates into CSASRQGDGNQPQHF.

This clone was detected only a few times. The CDR3 sequence: CASGVGLAGVWEQYF. The CDR3 bases are TGTGCCAGCGGGGTGGGACTAGCGGGAGTATGGGAGCAGTACTTC. The chain uses TRBV28 and TRBJ2-7, with 14 bases lining up with TRBD2. Trimming at V came to 8 bases and at J to 7 bases, leaving 10 bases not matched to a gene. Germline CDR1 is MDHEN and CDR2 is SYDVKM. The CDR3 is 15 amino acids.

The rearrangement joins TRBV2 to TRBJ2-2, with TRBD1 as a possible D gene (5 bases). The V and J ends lost 2 bases and 6 bases respectively, with 10 bases between them. The CDR3 spans 14 residues. CDR1 is SNHLY, CDR2 FYNNEI, per germline. The CDR3 bases are TGTGCCAGCAGTGAACGGCAGGGTGCCGGGGAGCTGTTTTTT. Encoded protein: CASSERQGAGELFF.

The chain employs TRBV7-9 and TRBJ1-1; no definite D call. The CDR3 extends over 12 amino acids. In germline, CDR1 is SEHNR, CDR2 FQNEAQ (reference sequence). Trimming cost V 1 base and J 5 bases, with 5 bases left between them. CDR3 DNA: TGTGCCAGCAGCTTAGGTAGAACTGAAGCTTTCTTT. It is translated as CASSLGRTEAFF. Variable domain in full (rest from reference TRBV7-9 and TRBJ1-1): DTGVSQNPRHKITKRGQNVTFRCDPISEHNRLYWYRQTLGQGPEFLTYFQNEAQLEKSRLLSDRFSAERPKGSFSTLEIQRTEQGDSAMYLCASSLGRTEAFFGQGTRLTVV.

The chain joins TRBV19 to TRBJ2-6, with D possibly being TRBD2 (6 bases). This CDR3 contains 17 residues. Germline V gene data show CDR1 as LNHDA and CDR2 as SQIVND (reference sequence). V was cut by 3 bases and J by 0 bases, with 12 bases left in between. The CDR3 reads CASSIGGVYSGANVLTF. The DNA for the CDR3 is TGTGCCAGTAGTATCGGGGGAGTCTACTCTGGGGCCAACGTCCTGACTTTC.

V is TRBV12-5 and J is TRBJ2-5; D perhaps matches TRBD1 (6 bases). The germline V gene has CDR1 LGHNT and CDR2 FRNRAP. The V end was cut by 8 bases, the J end by 5 bases, with 21 bases between. The CDR3 length is 15 residues. DNA for the CDR3: TGTGCTAGTTCTCCTTCCACAGGGTTGGGGGAGACCCAGTACTTC. Translated, it gives CASSPSTGLGETQYF.

V and J are TRBV2 and TRBJ1-6; D is ambiguous. Trimming removed 3 bases at V and 12 bases at J, with 9 bases between. The CDR3 extends over 12 amino acids. Per the germline V gene, CDR1 is SNHLY and CDR2 is FYNNEI. CDR3 coding DNA: TGTGCCAGCAGTGAGGGCTTTGGACCCCTCCACTTT. Translated: CASSEGFGPLHF.